This entry features one TCR beta chain sequence. As originally analysed: Amplification of reference gene primers was used by the study to estimate nucleated cell counts. TCRdb's copy holds only in-frame clones and misses some; the assay was immunoSEQ multiplex PCR. From that table come the V and J calls and clone size; the DNA was used to work out D and trimming. Seen here are some 200,000 clones, more than 70% observed once, and the top ten hold around 7.5%. This specimen comes from a study of blood T cell repertoires in COVID-19. The overall study: Specimens from acute and convalescent COVID-19 originated in the United States, Italy and Spain. T cells, B-cell-depleted T cells, or PBMCs supplied cDNA or gDNA.

Germline V gene sequence: CDR1 GTSNPN, CDR2 SVGIG (reference sequence). This CDR3 comprises 13 residues. After removal of 5 bases from V and 6 bases from J, the junction contained 9 bases not matched to a gene. The sample taken for sequencing was peripheral blood. This chain uses TRBV30 with TRBJ1-1; 7 bases fit TRBD1. The source is a woman in her sixties or seventies with acute or convalescent COVID-19. This CDR3 is CAWRDRAEAEAFF. The CDR3 nucleotides read TGTGCCTGGCGAGACAGGGCGGAGGCTGAAGCTTTCTTT.